The next 10 T cell receptor beta chains were all read from a single sample in a study of cytomegalovirus exposure and HLA in healthy donors. The PCR employed 60 Vbeta primers together with 13 Jbeta primers. The assay was immunoSEQ multiplex PCR, and TCRdb's table has in-frame clones only and misses some. The data contain some 200,000 clones, 83% of them singletons. Sequencing input: PBMCs. These receptor sequences come from a man between 45 and 60 years old in good health and CMV-seronegative.

This rearrangement joins TRBV9 to TRBJ2-7; perhaps TRBD1 as D (5 bases). CDR1 is SGDLS, CDR2 YYNGEE, per germline. The germline V and J ends were trimmed by 6 bases and 3 bases, with 13 bases remaining between them. The CDR3 extends over 13 amino acids. For the CDR3, the DNA is TGTGCCAGCAACCCATCAGGGAACTACGAGCAGTACTTC. The encoded protein is CASNPSGNYEQYF.

The CDR3 nucleotides are TGTGCCAGCAGCCAAGATTATGGGGAGCTGAACACTGAAGCTTTCTTT. The encoded protein is CASSQDYGELNTEAFF. This chain connects TRBV14 to TRBJ1-1; no reliable D call. CDR1 SGHDN and CDR2 FVKESK come from the germline V gene. This CDR3 contains 16 residues. V shed 0 bases and J shed 0 bases, with 11 bases lying between them. The whole variable domain, filled in from reference TRBV14 and TRBJ1-1, reads EAGVTQFPSHSVIEKGQTVTLRCDPISGHDNLYWYRRVMGKEIKFLLHFVKESKQDESGMPNNRFLAERTGGTYSTLKVQPAELEDSGVYFCASSQDYGELNTEAFFGQGTRLTVV.

The sample holds a few counts of this clone. The chain joins TRBV11-2 to TRBJ1-5, with 8 bases fitting TRBD1. Germline values: CDR1 SGHAT, CDR2 FQNNGV. The V gene end was trimmed by 1 base and the J gene end by 6 bases; junction bases not matched to a gene: 11. This CDR3 is built from 17 residues. This CDR3 is CASSLGTGGQVVQPQHF. CDR3 coding DNA: TGTGCCAGCAGCTTAGGTACTGGGGGACAGGTTGTTCAGCCCCAGCATTTT.

This sequence joins TRBV2 and TRBJ1-5, with D possibly TRBD1 on 6 matching bases. The CDR3 is made up of 15 amino acids. Germline CDR1 and CDR2: SNHLY and FYNNEI. Trimming took off 5 bases at V and 2 bases at J, with 13 bases between the two ends. The CDR3 nucleotides read TGTGCCAGCAGTCACAGGGTTAACGGCAATCAGCCCCAGCATTTT. Translating it yields CASSHRVNGNQPQHF.

This chain joins TRBV9 and TRBJ2-5; 8 nucleotides align to TRBD2. Trimming at V came to 4 bases and at J to 2 bases, leaving 4 bases not matched to a gene. Germline CDR1 is SGDLS and CDR2 is YYNGEE. CDR3 length equals 14 residues. The CDR3 DNA follows: TGTGCCAGCAGCTTCTCTAGCGGGCAAGAGACCCAGTACTTC. Amino acid sequence: CASSFSSGQETQYF.

The chain recombines TRBV28 with TRBJ2-1; TRBD2 agrees at 8 bases. This CDR3 contains 14 residues. Germline trimming cut 5 bases from V and 8 bases from J; bases unmatched to any gene: 8. Germline assignment: CDR1 MDHEN and CDR2 SYDVKM. CDR3 DNA sequence: TGTGCCAGCAGTGCACCGGGACTAGATGATGAGCAGTTCTTC. Its protein product is CASSAPGLDDEQFF.

The chain couples TRBV19 to TRBJ1-1; the D gene is possibly TRBD1 (6 bases). V was pared by 7 bases and J by 3 bases, with 18 bases between. Germline CDR1 reads LNHDA; CDR2 reads SQIVND (reference sequence). The CDR3 consists of 15 residues. Here the CDR3 DNA reads TGTGCCAGTAATGACAGGTCTACCGGGTACACTGAAGCTTTCTTT. Translating gives CASNDRSTGYTEAFF.

This chain uses TRBV5-1 with TRBJ2-7, with unresolved D. V dropped 1 base and J dropped 0 bases, with 5 bases sitting between them. The CDR3 totals 13 residues. Germline CDR1 SGHRS, CDR2 YFSETQ. The CDR3 sequence: CASSLRVSYEQYF. The CDR3 nucleotides are TGCGCCAGCAGCTTGCGAGTCTCCTACGAGCAGTACTTC.

The chain carries TRBV7-8 and TRBJ1-5; 10 nucleotides agree with TRBD1. Germline CDR1 reads SGHVS; CDR2 reads FQNEAQ. This CDR3 region has 16 residues. The ends lost 3 bases at V and 4 bases at J; junction bases unmatched: 6. In nucleotides, the CDR3 is TGTGCCAGCAGCTTCGAGGGGACAGGGGTTAATCAGCCCCAGCATTTT. Translation gives CASSFEGTGVNQPQHF.

The chain carries TRBV11-2 and TRBJ2-7; D perhaps matches TRBD2 (6 bases). This CDR3 is 14 amino acids long. CDR1 and CDR2 (germline): SGHAT, FQNNGV. V gave up 3 bases and J gave up 7 bases, with 16 bases separating them. In nucleotides, the CDR3 is TGTGCCAGCAGCTTTCCGGGCTCTCGGGGGGAGCAGTACTTC. Translated, it gives CASSFPGSRGEQYF.